A single sample is the source of the 32 T cell receptor beta chains below, sequenced in a study of cytomegalovirus exposure and HLA in healthy donors. Use of 60 Vbeta and 13 Jbeta primers characterized the PCR. The assay was immunoSEQ multiplex PCR, and TCRdb's table has in-frame clones only and misses some. The sample lists roughly 140,000 clones, under 75% occurring once. The sequencing input was PBMCs. The source of these receptors is a woman in her sixties or seventies in good health and CMV-seropositive.

This CDR3 reads CASSPRGPEAFF. The DNA for the CDR3 is TGTGCCAGCAGTCCCAGGGGGCCGGAAGCTTTCTTT. The rearrangement links TRBV28 to TRBJ1-1; TRBD1 aligns across 8 bases. V was clipped by 5 bases and J by 8 bases; unmatched bases: 4. Germline V gives CDR1 MDHEN, CDR2 SYDVKM. The CDR3 contains 12 residues.

CDR3 DNA: TGCGCCAGCAGCTTGGGCCACGGGACAGGTGACACTGAAGCTTTCTTT. Its translation is CASSLGHGTGDTEAFF. The V and J genes are TRBV5-1 and TRBJ1-1; 8 nucleotides line up with TRBD1. Germline lookup yields CDR1 SGHRS and CDR2 YFSETQ. Trimming at V came to 0 bases and at J to 3 bases, leaving 7 bases not matched to a gene. The CDR3 is 16 amino acids.

The chain couples TRBV2 to TRBJ2-5; TRBD1 is a possible D gene (6 bases). With 7 bases removed from V and 6 bases from J, the gap between germline ends came to 15 bases. The CDR3 has 13 residues. Per the germline V gene, CDR1 is SNHLY and CDR2 is FYNNEI. This CDR3 reads CASTPGQSKTQYF. The CDR3 nucleotides are TGTGCCAGCACCCCTGGACAGTCAAAGACCCAGTACTTC.

CDR3 in amino acids: CAWSAQQGSSYEQYF. Here the CDR3 DNA reads TGTGCCTGGAGTGCTCAACAGGGGAGTTCCTACGAGCAGTACTTC. The chain joins TRBV30 to TRBJ2-7, with 7 bases identical to TRBD1. Unmatched junction bases numbered 7, after V lost 1 base and J lost 1 base. Germline lookup yields CDR1 GTSNPN and CDR2 SVGIG (reference sequence). The CDR3 covers 15 residues.

This chain joins TRBV7-2 and TRBJ1-5, with 7 positions matching TRBD1. The CDR3 runs 15 residues. V dropped 3 bases and J dropped 1; count of bases not matched to a gene: 3. Germline-derived CDR1 and CDR2 are SGHTA and FQGNSA. In nucleotides, the CDR3 is TGTGCCAGCAGCTTCAGGGGGTCGAGCAATCAGCCCCAGCATTTT. This codes for CASSFRGSSNQPQHF.

A few counts support this clone. The genes are TRBV11-1 and TRBJ2-2, with no clear D. The germline V and J ends were trimmed by 0 bases and 0 bases, with 5 bases remaining between them. Germline assignment: CDR1 SGHAT and CDR2 FQDESV (reference sequence). This CDR3 is built from 15 residues. CDR3 residues: CASSLALANTGELFF. The CDR3 nucleotides read TGTGCCAGCAGCTTAGCCCTCGCGAACACCGGGGAGCTGTTTTTT.

The V and J genes are TRBV4-2 and TRBJ1-3; a possible D gene is TRBD1 (6 bases). V was pared by 3 bases and J by 8 bases, with 14 bases between. There are 14 residues in the CDR3. Germline values: CDR1 LGHNA, CDR2 YNFKEQ. CDR3 sequence: CASSQAGVRDTIYF. CDR3 DNA sequence: TGTGCCAGCAGCCAGGCAGGGGTTAGGGACACCATATATTTT.

The V call is TRBV7-9, the J call TRBJ1-4; D is possibly TRBD1 (6 bases). The CDR3 runs to 15 residues. Trimming left V 5 bases short and J 1 base short, with 11 bases between. Germline-derived CDR1 and CDR2 are SEHNR and FQNEAQ (reference sequence). The CDR3 DNA sequence: TGTGCCAGCAGCAAGACAGGAGGAACTAATGAAAAACTGTTTTTT. Translation: CASSKTGGTNEKLFF.

The rearrangement links TRBV5-1 to TRBJ1-4; 9 positions match TRBD1. CDR3 length: 14 residues. CDR1 is SGHRS and CDR2 is YFSETQ in the germline V gene. With V trimmed by 5 bases and J by 7 bases, 6 bases remained unmatched. The CDR3 DNA is TGCGCCAGCAGTGTGGGACAGGGTGGTGAAAAACTGTTTTTT. The encoded protein is CASSVGQGGEKLFF.

There are a few counts of this clone. This sequence joins TRBV5-4 and TRBJ1-2; D uncertain. Germline CDR1 SGHNT, CDR2 YYREEE (reference sequence). V was trimmed by 0 bases and J by 6 bases, leaving 15 bases between them. The CDR3 is 15 residues long. The CDR3 DNA reads TGTGCCAGCAGCTTGGTAATGGCAGCGATGGATGGCTACACCTTC. It translates to CASSLVMAAMDGYTF.

The rearrangement uses TRBV5-1 and TRBJ2-7; a possible D gene is TRBD2 (6 bases). The ends were cut back, 4 bases at V and 4 bases at J, with 21 bases in the middle. The CDR3 has 16 residues. Germline lookup yields CDR1 SGHRS and CDR2 YFSETQ. The CDR3 sequence is CASSSSGGAALYEQYF. The CDR3 coding sequence is TGCGCCAGCAGCAGCTCCGGAGGGGCAGCCTTATACGAGCAGTACTTC.

The J gene is TRBJ2-1, the V gene TRBV4-1; D is uncertain. Germline V gene lookup returns CDR1 MGHRA and CDR2 YSYEKL. V gave up 4 bases and J gave up 6 bases, with 13 bases separating them. CDR3 length: 14 residues. The CDR3 sequence: CASSPKQTGNEQFF. The CDR3 coding sequence is TGCGCCAGCAGCCCAAAGCAGACGGGCAATGAGCAGTTCTTC.

The V gene is TRBV29-1, the J gene TRBJ1-1; D remains ambiguous. Germline V lookup: CDR1 SQVTM, CDR2 ANQGSEA. V was trimmed by 5 bases and J by 6 bases, leaving 13 bases between them. The CDR3 has 12 amino acids. The CDR3 DNA follows: TGCAGCGTTCAGGTCGGATTGCCTGAAGCTTTCTTT. Translation gives CSVQVGLPEAFF.

This clone has just a few counts. The rearrangement links TRBV18 to TRBJ1-1; tentatively, D is TRBD1 (5 bases). The germline gives CDR1 KGHSH, CDR2 LQKENI. Deletions cut 3 bases from V and 3 bases from J, with 11 bases between. This CDR3 spans 14 amino acids. The CDR3 region is CASSPNRGDTEAFF. The DNA of the CDR3 is TGTGCCAGCTCACCGAATAGGGGTGACACTGAAGCTTTCTTT. The variable domain in full, completed from reference TRBV18 and TRBJ1-1, reads NAGVMQNPRHLVRRRGQEARLRCSPMKGHSHVYWYRQLPEEGLKFMVYLQKENIIDESGMPKERFSAEFPKEGPSILRIQQVVRGDSAAYFCASSPNRGDTEAFFGQGTRLTVV.

The chain joins TRBV5-6 to TRBJ1-2, with TRBD1 as a possible D gene (6 bases). The CDR3 sequence is 15 residues long. Trimming stripped 0 bases from V and 0 bases from J, with 9 bases between. CDR1 is SGHDT and CDR2 is YYEEEE in the germline V gene. The CDR3 loop reads CASSLVGGSNYGYTF. CDR3 coding DNA: TGTGCCAGCAGCTTGGTTGGGGGCTCTAACTATGGCTACACCTTC.

This clone was picked up a small number of times. CDR3 sequence (DNA): TGCAGCGTTCAGACTGCAGATACGCAGTATTTT. Amino acid sequence: CSVQTADTQYF. The V and J genes are TRBV29-1 and TRBJ2-3, with D unclear. Germline CDR1 reads SQVTM; CDR2 reads ANQGSEA. V lost 5 bases and J lost 4, with 7 bases in between. This CDR3 region has 11 residues.

This clone occurred a few times. The chain employs TRBV28 and TRBJ1-1, with D unresolved. The CDR3 contains 14 residues. Per the germline V gene, CDR1 is MDHEN and CDR2 is SYDVKM. Trimming pared 5 bases from V and 3 bases from J, leaving 13 bases between. The CDR3 region has the DNA TGTGCCAGCAGTCCGAGGGAGACTTACACTGAAGCTTTCTTT. It specifies CASSPRETYTEAFF.

V usage is TRBV7-3 and J usage is TRBJ2-1, with 10 bases that match TRBD2. The CDR3 extends over 15 amino acids. Looked up from germline, CDR1 is SGHTA and CDR2 is FQGTGA. Unmatched junction bases numbered 7, after V lost 5 bases and J lost 6 bases. DNA of the CDR3: TGTGCCAGCAGCCCTAGCGGGAGCAACACCAATGAGCAGTTCTTC. Encoded protein: CASSPSGSNTNEQFF.

V is TRBV28 and J is TRBJ1-1; D might be TRBD1 (5 bases). Looked up from germline, CDR1 is MDHEN and CDR2 is SYDVKM. Trimming removed 5 bases from V and 4 bases from J, with 14 bases in between. The CDR3 contains 14 residues. DNA of the CDR3: TGTGCCAGCAGTACCCTTGGGAGGGGCACTGAAGCTTTCTTT. This codes for CASSTLGRGTEAFF.

The CDR3 DNA reads as TGTGCCTGGAGTAGGACAGGGGCGTACAATGAGCAGTTCTTC. Translation: CAWSRTGAYNEQFF. This chain connects TRBV30 to TRBJ2-1; 9 nucleotides line up with TRBD1. Germline-derived CDR1 and CDR2 are GTSNPN and SVGIG (reference sequence). This CDR3 is built from 14 residues. Unmatched junction bases numbered 3, after V lost 2 bases and J lost 4 bases.

This clone has more than one count but fewer than ten. The chain uses TRBV6-5 and TRBJ2-3; no clear D gene. V was shortened by 4 bases and J by 4 bases, with 15 bases between the two germline ends. The V gene's germline CDR1 is MNHEY and CDR2 SVGAGI. The CDR3 has 15 residues. The CDR3 bases are TGTGCCAGCAGTTCAAACCCTAGAGCGTCAGATACGCAGTATTTT. This gives the protein CASSSNPRASDTQYF.

The chain links TRBV5-1 to TRBJ1-3; 9 nucleotides line up with TRBD1. The V and J ends lost 4 bases and 2 bases, in that order; junction bases with no gene match: 10. The CDR3 is 17 amino acids. CDR1 SGHRS and CDR2 YFSETQ come from the germline V gene. The CDR3 DNA follows: TGCGCCAGCAGCCCGGGTGACACAGGGGGCACTGGAAACACCATATATTTT. This gives the protein CASSPGDTGGTGNTIYF.

The chain employs TRBV4-3 and TRBJ2-1; tentatively, D is TRBD1 (6 bases). There are 16 residues in the CDR3. CDR1 is LGHNA, CDR2 YSLEER, per germline. Trimming took 1 base from V and 3 from J, leaving 13 bases between them. The CDR3 loop reads CASSQAGGRGYNEQFF. The CDR3, as DNA: TGCGCCAGCAGCCAAGCAGGAGGCAGGGGCTACAATGAGCAGTTCTTC.

The rearrangement links TRBV7-2 to TRBJ2-3; 7 bases are shared with TRBD2. The CDR3 length is 16 residues. CDR1 and CDR2 from the germline V gene are SGHTA and FQGNSA. With 3 bases clipped from V and 0 bases from J, the junction kept 6 bases outside the gene matches. The CDR3 region is CASSFGLGTSTDTQYF. CDR3 nucleotide sequence: TGTGCCAGCAGCTTCGGACTAGGGACTAGCACAGATACGCAGTATTTT.

This clone has only one observation. The chain couples TRBV6-1 to TRBJ2-7, with 12 bases lining up with TRBD2. The germline CDR1 and CDR2 sequences are MNHNS and SASEGT. With V trimmed by 11 bases and J by 2 bases, 10 bases remained unmatched. This CDR3 has 15 residues. The CDR3 nucleotides read TGTGCCGGCACCACCCTAGCGGGAGGGACCTACGAGCAGTACTTC. Translation gives CAGTTLAGGTYEQYF.

This chain uses TRBV7-9 with TRBJ2-6; D perhaps matches TRBD2 (6 bases). CDR3 length: 18 amino acids. Trimming shortened V by 3 bases and J by 2 bases, and 17 bases separated the two germline ends. CDR1 is SEHNR, CDR2 FQNEAQ, per germline (reference sequence). This CDR3 reads CASSLGPIGGTGANVLTF. CDR3 sequence (DNA): TGTGCCAGCAGCTTGGGGCCAATCGGGGGTACTGGGGCCAACGTCCTGACTTTC.

V gene TRBV6-5 combines with J gene TRBJ2-3; possibly TRBD1 for D (6 bases). Germline V gene sequence: CDR1 MNHEY, CDR2 SVGAGI. The CDR3 is 13 amino acids. The V gene lost 5 bases and the J gene lost 1 base, with 7 bases spanning the gap. As DNA, the CDR3 is TGTGCCAGCAGTAACAGGGGCACAGATACGCAGTATTTT. Translating gives CASSNRGTDTQYF.

This clone was picked up a small number of times. V is TRBV12-5 and J is TRBJ2-1; 8 bases fit TRBD2. Germline CDR1 and CDR2: LGHNT and FRNRAP. The ends lost 3 bases at V and 4 bases at J; junction bases unmatched: 5. This CDR3 has 15 amino acids. The CDR3 DNA reads as TGTGCTAGTGGTTTTAGCGGGGTAGGGTACAATGAGCAGTTCTTC. Its translation is CASGFSGVGYNEQFF.

The rearrangement links TRBV9 to TRBJ2-3; D is unresolved. The V end lost 0 bases, the J end lost 6 bases, and 5 bases lay between the germline ends. CDR1 SGDLS and CDR2 YYNGEE come from the germline V gene. CDR3 length: 12 residues. CDR3: CASSVESDTQYF. Here the CDR3 DNA reads TGTGCCAGCAGCGTAGAATCGGATACGCAGTATTTT.

The DNA for the CDR3 is TGTGCCAGCAAGGGACTAGCGAACCGTCGTGGCACAGATACGCAGTATTTT. This gives the protein CASKGLANRRGTDTQYF. The chain employs TRBV2 and TRBJ2-3; 10 bases match TRBD2. The CDR3 loop spans 17 amino acids. V shed 7 bases and J 1 base; nucleotides not matched to a gene: 11. The germline V gene has CDR1 SNHLY and CDR2 FYNNEI.

This clone was counted a few times. The rearrangement joins TRBV28 to TRBJ2-1; 9 bases match TRBD2. The V gene end was trimmed by 5 bases and the J gene end by 4 bases; junction bases not matched to a gene: 6. The CDR3 totals 15 residues. Germline V gene sequence: CDR1 MDHEN, CDR2 SYDVKM. Here the CDR3 DNA reads TGTGCCAGCAGTGAAGGCGGGAGGGCGTACAATGAGCAGTTCTTC. Translating gives CASSEGGRAYNEQFF.

This clone appeared a few times. The chain uses TRBV11-2 and TRBJ2-3; 8 positions match TRBD1. This CDR3 has 16 residues. With 6 bases clipped from V and 1 base from J, the junction kept 9 bases outside the gene matches. Germline V CDR1 and CDR2: SGHAT, FQNNGV. CDR3 protein: CASSSTGVPGTDTQYF. The CDR3 DNA is TGTGCCAGCAGTTCGACAGGGGTCCCGGGCACAGATACGCAGTATTTT.